This T cell receptor (beta chain) was sequenced during a study of T cells after yellow fever vaccination. General study results and limits: The study re-detected most primary-vaccination clones after the booster (96% CD4, around 89% CD8).

This CDR3 comprises 16 residues. J gave up 0 bases and V 2 bases, and 4 bases lay outside the gene matches. Germline CDR1 and CDR2: MNHEY and SVGAGI. Concerning this clonotype itself: What it recognizes is unknown.

5'RACE template switching produced TCR cDNA carrying a universal primer site and UMIs. TCRdb ran MiXCR on the 5' RACE reads and lists one entry per CDR3 protein. The sample lists 600,000 to 750,000 distinct CDR3 sequences, about 12% occurring once. The V gene is TRBV6-5, the J gene TRBJ2-7; 10 bases line up with TRBD2. Sequenced here: PBMCs, sampled on the day of the yellow fever booster vaccination. The clonotype comes from a man under 40 who received the YFV17D yellow fever vaccine. The CDR3 here is CASSYASSGSSYEQYF. The CDR3 DNA reads TGTGCCAGCAGTTACGCCTCTAGCGGGAGCTCCTACGAGCAGTACTTC.